The present T cell receptor (beta chain) was sequenced within a study of blood T cell repertoires in COVID-19. The table came from immunoSEQ multiplex PCR; TCRdb's copy has only in-frame clones and leaves some out. The sample consists of 250,000 to 350,000 clones, roughly 85% of them appearing once. CDR1 SGHVS and CDR2 FNYEAQ come from the germline V gene. The CDR3 contains 18 residues. V lost 7 bases to trimming and J lost 0 bases, with 24 bases between them. This receptor was taken from a woman in her twenties or thirties with active or convalescent COVID-19. The sequenced sample was peripheral blood. V gene TRBV7-6 combines with J gene TRBJ1-1, with D perhaps matching TRBD1 (6 bases). The CDR3 loop reads CASTPGAGGEVMNTEAFF. CDR3 bases: TGTGCCAGCACCCCCGGGGCGGGGGGCGAGGTCATGAACACTGAAGCTTTCTTT.